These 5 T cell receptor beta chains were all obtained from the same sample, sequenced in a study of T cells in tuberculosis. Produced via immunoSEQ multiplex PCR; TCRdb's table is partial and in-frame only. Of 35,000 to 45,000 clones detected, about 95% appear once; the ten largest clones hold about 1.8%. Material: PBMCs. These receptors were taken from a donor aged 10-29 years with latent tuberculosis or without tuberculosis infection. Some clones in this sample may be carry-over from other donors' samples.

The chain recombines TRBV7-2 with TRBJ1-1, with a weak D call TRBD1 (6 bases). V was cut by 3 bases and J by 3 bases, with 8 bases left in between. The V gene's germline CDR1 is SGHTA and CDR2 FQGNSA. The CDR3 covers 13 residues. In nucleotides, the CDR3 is TGTGCCAGCAGCTTGGGGGGGCACACTGAAGCTTTCTTT. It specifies CASSLGGHTEAFF.

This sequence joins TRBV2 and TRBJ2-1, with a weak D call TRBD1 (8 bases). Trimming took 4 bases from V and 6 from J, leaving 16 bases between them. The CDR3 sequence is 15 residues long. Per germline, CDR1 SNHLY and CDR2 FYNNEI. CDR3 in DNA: TGTGCCAGCAGTGGAGGACAGGGAGGGCCCAATGAGCAGTTCTTC. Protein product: CASSGGQGGPNEQFF.

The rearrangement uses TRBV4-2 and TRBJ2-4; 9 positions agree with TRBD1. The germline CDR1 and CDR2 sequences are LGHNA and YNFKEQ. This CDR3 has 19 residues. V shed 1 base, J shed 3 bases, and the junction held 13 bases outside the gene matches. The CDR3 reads CASSQAEQGAQLDKNIQYF. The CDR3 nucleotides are TGTGCCAGCAGCCAAGCTGAACAGGGGGCGCAGTTGGACAAAAACATTCAGTACTTC.

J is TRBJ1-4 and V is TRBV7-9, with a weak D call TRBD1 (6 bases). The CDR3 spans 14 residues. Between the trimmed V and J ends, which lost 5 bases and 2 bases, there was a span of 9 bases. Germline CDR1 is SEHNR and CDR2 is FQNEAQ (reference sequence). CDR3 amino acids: CASSEDRTNEKLFF. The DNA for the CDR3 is TGTGCCAGCAGCGAAGACAGGACTAATGAAAAACTGTTTTTT.

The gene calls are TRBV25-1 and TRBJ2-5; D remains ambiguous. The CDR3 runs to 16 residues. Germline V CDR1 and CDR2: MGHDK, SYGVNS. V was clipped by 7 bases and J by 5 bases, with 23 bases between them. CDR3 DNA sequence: TGTGCCAGCACCTCATTTGCGGCACAAGACTGGGAGACCCAGTACTTC. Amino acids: CASTSFAAQDWETQYF.